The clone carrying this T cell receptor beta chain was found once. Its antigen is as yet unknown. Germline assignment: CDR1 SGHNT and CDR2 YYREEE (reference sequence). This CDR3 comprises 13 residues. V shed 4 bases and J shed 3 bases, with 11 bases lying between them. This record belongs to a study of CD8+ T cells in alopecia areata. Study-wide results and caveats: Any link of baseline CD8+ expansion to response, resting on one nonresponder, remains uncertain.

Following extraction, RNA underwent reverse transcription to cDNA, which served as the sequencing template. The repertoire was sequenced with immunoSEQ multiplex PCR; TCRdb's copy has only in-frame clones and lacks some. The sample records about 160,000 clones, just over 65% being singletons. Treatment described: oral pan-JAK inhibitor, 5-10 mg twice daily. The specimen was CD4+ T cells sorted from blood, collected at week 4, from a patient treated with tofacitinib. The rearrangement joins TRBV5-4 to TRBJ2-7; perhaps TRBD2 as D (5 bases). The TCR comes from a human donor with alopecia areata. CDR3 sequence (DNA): TGTGCCAGCAGCCTCGGAGGAAACTACGAGCAGTACTTC. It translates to CASSLGGNYEQYF.